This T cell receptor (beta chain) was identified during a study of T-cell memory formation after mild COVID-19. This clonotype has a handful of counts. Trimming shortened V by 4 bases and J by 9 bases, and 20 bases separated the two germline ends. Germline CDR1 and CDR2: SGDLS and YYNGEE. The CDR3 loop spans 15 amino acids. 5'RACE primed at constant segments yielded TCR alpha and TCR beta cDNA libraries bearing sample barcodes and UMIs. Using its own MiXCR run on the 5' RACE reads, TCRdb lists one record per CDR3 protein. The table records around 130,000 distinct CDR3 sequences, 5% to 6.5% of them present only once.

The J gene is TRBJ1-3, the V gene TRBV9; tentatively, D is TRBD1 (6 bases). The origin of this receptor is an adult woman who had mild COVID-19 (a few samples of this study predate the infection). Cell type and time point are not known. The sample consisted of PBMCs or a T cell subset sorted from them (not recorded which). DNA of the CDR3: TGTGCCAGCAGCCCCAGGACAGTCTCCTCGTCCACCATATATTTT. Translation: CASSPRTVSSSTIYF.